What follows describes a single TCR beta chain. This sample stems from a study of technical replicates of blood from a handful of donors. TCRdb's copy holds only in-frame clones and misses some; the assay was immunoSEQ multiplex PCR. The table records 75,000 to 95,000 clones, around 94% of them present only once. Germline assignment: CDR1 SGHTA and CDR2 FQGNSA. The length of the CDR3 is 17 residues. Trimming took 4 bases from V and 6 from J, leaving 24 bases between them. Sequencing was done on a sample of T cells isolated from PBMCs. This chain joins TRBV7-2 and TRBJ1-2, with D perhaps matching TRBD1 (6 bases). The origin of this receptor is a human donor in good health. CDR3 sequence reads: CASSSRDTPLDGDGYTF. The CDR3 region has the DNA TGTGCCAGCAGCTCACGGGACACCCCATTAGACGGGGATGGCTACACCTTC.